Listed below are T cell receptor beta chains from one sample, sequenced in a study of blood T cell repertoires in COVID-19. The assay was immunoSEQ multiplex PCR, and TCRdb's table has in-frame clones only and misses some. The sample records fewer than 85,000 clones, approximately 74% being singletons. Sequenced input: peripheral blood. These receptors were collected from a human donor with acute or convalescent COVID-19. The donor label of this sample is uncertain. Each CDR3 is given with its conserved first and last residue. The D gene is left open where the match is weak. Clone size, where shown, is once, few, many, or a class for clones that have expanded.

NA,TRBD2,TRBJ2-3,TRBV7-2,CASSAGLAGQGGQYF,TGTGCCAGCAGCGCCGGACTAGCGGGGCAAGGGGGGCAGTATTTT
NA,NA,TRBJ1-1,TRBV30,CAWSRQHTEAFF,TGTGCCTGGTCGCGGCAGCACACTGAAGCTTTCTTT
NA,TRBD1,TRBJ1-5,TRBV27,CASSFTFRGLSNQPQHF,TGTGCCAGCAGTTTCACTTTCAGGGGGCTTAGCAATCAGCCCCAGCATTTT
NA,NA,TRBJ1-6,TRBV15,CATRQFQGGSPLHF,TGTGCCACCAGGCAATTTCAGGGCGGATCACCCCTCCACTTT
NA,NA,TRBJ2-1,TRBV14,CASSQSSRYNEQFF,TGTGCCAGCAGCCAATCCAGCAGGTACAATGAGCAGTTCTTC
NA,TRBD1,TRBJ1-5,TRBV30,CAWGQGNQPQHF,TGTGCCTGGGGACAGGGCAATCAGCCCCAGCATTTT
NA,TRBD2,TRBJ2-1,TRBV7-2,CASSLAVSGRADNEQFF,TGTGCCAGCAGCTTAGCGGTTAGCGGGAGGGCCGACAATGAGCAGTTCTTC
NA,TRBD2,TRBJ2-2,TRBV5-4,CASSPVTGRTTGELFF,TGTGCCAGCAGCCCCGTTACCGGGAGGACGACCGGGGAGCTGTTTTTT
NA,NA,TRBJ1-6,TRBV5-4,CASSLAGQGRSPLHF,TGTGCCAGCAGCTTGGCCGGGCAGGGCCGTTCACCCCTCCACTTT
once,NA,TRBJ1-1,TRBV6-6,CASSLALSPAEPKNTEAFF,TGTGCCAGCAGTCTCGCCCTTTCCCCGGCGGAGCCGAAGAACACTGAAGCTTTCTTT
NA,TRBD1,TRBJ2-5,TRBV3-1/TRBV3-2,CASSRTGPQETQYF,TGTGCCAGCAGTCGGACAGGGCCCCAAGAGACCCAGTACTTC
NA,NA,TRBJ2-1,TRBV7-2,CASLMERRGSYNEQFF,TGTGCCAGCCTAATGGAGCGCAGGGGCTCCTACAATGAGCAGTTCTTC
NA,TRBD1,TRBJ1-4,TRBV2,CASSGQGYEKLFF,TGTGCCAGCAGTGGACAGGGGTATGAAAAACTGTTTTTT
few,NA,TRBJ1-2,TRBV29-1,CSVVRGYGYTF,TGCAGCGTTGTCAGGGGCTATGGCTACACCTTC
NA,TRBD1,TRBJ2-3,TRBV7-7,CASSLDRGDTQYF,TGTGCTAGCAGCTTAGACAGGGGTGATACGCAGTATTTT
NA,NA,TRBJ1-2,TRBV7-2,CASSLSAGGVNYGYTF,TGTGCCAGCAGCTTATCCGCGGGAGGGGTGAACTATGGCTACACCTTC
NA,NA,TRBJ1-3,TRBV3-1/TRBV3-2,CASSRPGPSGNTIYF,TGTGCCAGCAGCCGCCCAGGGCCCTCTGGAAACACCATATATTTT
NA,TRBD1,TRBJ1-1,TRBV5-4,CASRPQGAGTEAFF,TGTGCCAGCAGACCACAGGGGGCGGGCACTGAAGCTTTCTTT
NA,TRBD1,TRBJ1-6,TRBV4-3,CASSQDHPGQAAASPLHF,TGCGCCAGCAGCCAAGATCATCCGGGACAGGCGGCCGCTTCACCCCTCCACTTT
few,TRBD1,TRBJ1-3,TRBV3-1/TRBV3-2,CASISTGRSGNTIYF,TGTGCCAGCATATCGACAGGGCGATCTGGAAACACCATATATTTT
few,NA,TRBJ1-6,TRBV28,CAVNEGDLNSPLHF,TGTGCCGTAAATGAGGGAGATCTTAATTCACCCCTCCACTTT
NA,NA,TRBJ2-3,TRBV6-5,CASREGGDTQYF,TGTGCCAGCAGAGAGGGAGGAGATACGCAGTATTTT
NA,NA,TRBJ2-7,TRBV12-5,CASGHRQPEQYF,TGTGCTAGTGGCCACAGACAGCCCGAGCAGTACTTC
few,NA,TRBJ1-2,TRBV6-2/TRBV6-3,CASSSPVGGGDYGYTF,TGTGCCAGCAGTTCCCCGGTAGGAGGCGGCGACTATGGCTACACCTTC
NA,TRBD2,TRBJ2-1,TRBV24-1,CATGLATYNEQFF,TGTGCCACCGGACTAGCGACCTACAATGAGCAGTTCTTC
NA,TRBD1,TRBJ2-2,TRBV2,CASSEDRGIAGELFF,TGTGCCAGCAGTGAAGACAGGGGGATTGCCGGGGAGCTGTTTTTT
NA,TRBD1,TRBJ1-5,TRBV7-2,CASSPDRANQPQHF,TGTGCCAGCAGCCCGGACAGGGCCAATCAGCCCCAGCATTTT
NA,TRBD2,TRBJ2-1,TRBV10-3,CAISPEGGGVYNEQFF,TGTGCCATCAGCCCTGAAGGCGGGGGGGTTTACAATGAGCAGTTCTTC
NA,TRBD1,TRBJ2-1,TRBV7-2,CASSLSGTGNEQFF,TGTGCCAGCAGCTTATCAGGGACAGGGAATGAGCAGTTCTTC
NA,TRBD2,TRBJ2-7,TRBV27,CASRSSGKSYEQYF,TGTGCCAGCAGGAGTAGCGGGAAATCCTACGAGCAGTACTTC
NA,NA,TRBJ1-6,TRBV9,CASSVRGIDDNSPLHF,TGTGCCAGCAGCGTAAGAGGGATCGACGATAATTCACCCCTCCACTTT
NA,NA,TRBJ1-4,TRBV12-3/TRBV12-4,CASSVTYNEKLFF,TGTGCCAGCAGTGTTACATATAATGAAAAACTGTTTTTT
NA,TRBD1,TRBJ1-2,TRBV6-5,CASSYRQGEDGYTF,TGTGCCAGCAGTTATCGACAGGGGGAGGATGGCTACACCTTC
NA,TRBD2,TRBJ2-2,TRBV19,CASSAGRAGDVGELFF,TGTGCCAGTAGTGCAGGTCGAGCGGGAGATGTCGGGGAGCTGTTTTTT
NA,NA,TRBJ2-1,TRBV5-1,CASSLFRGNGGSEQFF,TGCGCCAGCAGCTTGTTTCGCGGGAATGGAGGTAGTGAGCAGTTCTTC
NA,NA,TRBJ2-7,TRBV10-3,CAISEPSYEQYF,TGTGCCATCAGTGAGCCGTCCTACGAGCAGTACTTC
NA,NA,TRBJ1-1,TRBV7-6,CASSQQGEIHTEAFF,TGTGCCAGCAGTCAACAGGGAGAGATACACACTGAAGCTTTCTTT
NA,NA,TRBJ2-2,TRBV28,CASSFIRGMVTGELFF,TGTGCCAGCAGTTTTATCCGGGGGATGGTCACCGGGGAGCTGTTTTTT
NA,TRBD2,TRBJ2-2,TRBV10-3,CAIAGTSVTGELFF,TGTGCCATTGCCGGGACTAGCGTTACCGGGGAGCTGTTTTTT
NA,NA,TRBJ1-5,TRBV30,CAWRSQASNQPQHF,TGTGCCTGGAGGTCACAGGCGTCTAATCAGCCCCAGCATTTT
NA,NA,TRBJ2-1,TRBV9,CASSVELADYNEQFF,TGTGCCAGCAGCGTAGAATTAGCGGATTACAATGAGCAGTTCTTC
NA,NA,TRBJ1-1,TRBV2,CASSVQGMYTEAFF,TGTGCCAGCAGTGTACAGGGAATGTACACTGAAGCTTTCTTT
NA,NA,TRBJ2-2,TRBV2,CASRPSRGNTGELFF,TGTGCCAGCAGACCGAGCCGGGGTAACACCGGGGAGCTGTTTTTT
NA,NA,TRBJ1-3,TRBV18,CASSPPDWGAGNTIYF,TGTGCCAGCTCACCACCAGACTGGGGAGCTGGAAACACCATATATTTT
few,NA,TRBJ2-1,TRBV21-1,CASILSAYNEQFF,TGTGCCAGCATCCTCAGCGCCTACAATGAGCAGTTCTTC
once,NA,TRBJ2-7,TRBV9,CASSPGFEGEQYF,TGTGCCAGCAGCCCCGGGTTCGAGGGCGAGCAGTACTTC
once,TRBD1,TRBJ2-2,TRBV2,CASTARGNGELFF,TGTGCCAGCACCGCCAGGGGGAACGGGGAGCTGTTTTTT
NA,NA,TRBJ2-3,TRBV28,CASADTDTQYF,TGTGCCAGCGCGGACACAGATACGCAGTATTTT
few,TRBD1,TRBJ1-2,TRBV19,CASSTYRGSNYGYTF,TGTGCCAGTAGTACCTACAGGGGGTCTAACTATGGCTACACCTTC
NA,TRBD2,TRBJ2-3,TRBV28,CASRERELLKAQYF,TGTGCCAGCAGGGAGCGGGAGCTACTTAAAGCGCAGTATTTT
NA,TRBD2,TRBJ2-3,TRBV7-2,CASSSWTSGYTDTQYF,TGTGCCAGCAGCTCCTGGACTAGCGGTTACACAGATACGCAGTATTTT
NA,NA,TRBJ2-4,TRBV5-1,CASSSQSGIPNLNIQYF,TGCGCCAGCAGCTCCCAATCCGGGATACCAAATCTGAACATTCAGTACTTC
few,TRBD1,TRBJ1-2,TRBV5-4,CASSRGTANYGYTF,TGTGCCAGCAGCCGTGGGACAGCTAACTATGGCTACACCTTC
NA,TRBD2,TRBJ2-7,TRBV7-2,CASRLRESHEQYF,TGTGCCAGCCGACTGCGGGAGTCCCACGAGCAGTACTTC
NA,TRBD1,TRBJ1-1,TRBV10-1,CASIVDRGGVEAFF,TGCGCCAGCATTGTGGACAGGGGGGGTGTTGAAGCTTTCTTT
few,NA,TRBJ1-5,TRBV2,CASSEFLYSNQPQHF,TGTGCCAGCAGTGAATTTCTCTATAGCAATCAGCCCCAGCATTTT
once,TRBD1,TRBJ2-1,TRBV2,CASRSGTGFYNEQFF,TGTGCCAGCAGGTCGGGGACAGGTTTCTACAATGAGCAGTTCTTC